These T cell receptor beta chains were read from a single sample in a study of technical replicates of blood from several donors. Sequenced by immunoSEQ multiplex PCR; TCRdb stores in-frame clones only, minus some. The sample shows about 100,000 clones, under 97% of them seen only once. Sequenced material: T cells isolated from PBMCs. Receptor source: a human donor in good health. CDR3s include the opening cysteine and the closing phenylalanine or tryptophan. A D gene is named only where the DNA matches it firmly.

v_gene	d_gene	j_gene	CDR3nt	CDR3aa
TRBV6-5	NA	TRBJ2-1	TGTGCCACCACCGGGACGGGGGGCCTTAATGAGCAGTTCTTC	CATTGTGGLNEQFF
TRBV4-1	NA	TRBJ1-4	TGCGCCAGCAGCCAAGTGAGGGTGTCTAATGAAAAACTGTTTTTT	CASSQVRVSNEKLFF
TRBV10-3	NA	TRBJ1-5	TGTGCCATCAATCAGGAAAAGCATAGCAATCAGCCCCAGCATTTT	CAINQEKHSNQPQHF
TRBV4-2	NA	TRBJ1-5	TGTGCCAGCAGCCAAGAAACAGGTCTCGTCCAGCATTTT	CASSQETGLVQHF
TRBV7-3	NA	TRBJ1-2	TGTGCCAGCAGCTTCCAGATCACCTATGGCTACACCTTC	CASSFQITYGYTF
TRBV27	TRBD1	TRBJ1-5	TGTGCCAGCAGTTTGGGGGGACAGATTCAGCCCCAGCATTTT	CASSLGGQIQPQHF
TRBV6-5	NA	TRBJ2-7	TGTGCCAGCAGTTACTCTTCTTCGACTAGTTCATACGAGCAGTACTTC	CASSYSSSTSSYEQYF
TRBV5-1	NA	TRBJ2-5	TGCGCCAGCAGCTCGGAAAACAAGGGTCGGGGAGAGACCCAGTACTTC	CASSSENKGRGETQYF
TRBV5-1	NA	TRBJ1-5	TGCGCCAGCAGCTCTGGGGCAGGCAATCAGCCCCAGCATTTT	CASSSGAGNQPQHF
TRBV7-8	TRBD2	TRBJ2-1	TGTGCCAGCAGCCGAGAGGGCGGGAGGGCCTACAATGAGCAGTTCTTC	CASSREGGRAYNEQFF